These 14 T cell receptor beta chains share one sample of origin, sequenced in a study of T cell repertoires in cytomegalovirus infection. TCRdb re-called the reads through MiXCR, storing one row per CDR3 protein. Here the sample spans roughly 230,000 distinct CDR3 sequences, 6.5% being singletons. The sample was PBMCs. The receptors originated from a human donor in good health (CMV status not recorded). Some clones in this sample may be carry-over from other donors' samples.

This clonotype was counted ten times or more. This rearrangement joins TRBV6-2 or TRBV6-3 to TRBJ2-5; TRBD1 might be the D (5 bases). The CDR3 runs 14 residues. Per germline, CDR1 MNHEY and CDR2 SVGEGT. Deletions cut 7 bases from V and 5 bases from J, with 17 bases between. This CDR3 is CASKSGKGLETQYF. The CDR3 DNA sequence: TGTGCCAGCAAGTCAGGGAAAGGGTTGGAGACCCAGTACTTC.

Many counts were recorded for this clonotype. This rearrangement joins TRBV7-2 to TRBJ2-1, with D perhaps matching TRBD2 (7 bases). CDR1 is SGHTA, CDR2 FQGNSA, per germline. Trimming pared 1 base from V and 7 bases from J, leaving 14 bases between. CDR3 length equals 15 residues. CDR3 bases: TGTGCCAGCAGCTTAGGGGGGGGCCATTTGAATGAGCAGTTCTTC. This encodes CASSLGGGHLNEQFF.

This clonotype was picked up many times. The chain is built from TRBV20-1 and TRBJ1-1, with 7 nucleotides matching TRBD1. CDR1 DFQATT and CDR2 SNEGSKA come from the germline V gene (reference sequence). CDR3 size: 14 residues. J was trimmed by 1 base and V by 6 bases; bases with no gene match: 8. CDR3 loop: CSAPGGAENTEAFF. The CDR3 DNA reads TGCAGTGCGCCAGGGGGAGCCGAGAACACTGAAGCTTTCTTT.

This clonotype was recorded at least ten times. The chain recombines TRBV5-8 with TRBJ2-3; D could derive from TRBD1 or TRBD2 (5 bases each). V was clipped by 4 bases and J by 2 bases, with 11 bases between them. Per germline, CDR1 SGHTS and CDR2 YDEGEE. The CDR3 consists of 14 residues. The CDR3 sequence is CASSRDGYTDTQYF. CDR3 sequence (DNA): TGTGCCAGCAGCAGGGACGGGTACACAGATACGCAGTATTTT.

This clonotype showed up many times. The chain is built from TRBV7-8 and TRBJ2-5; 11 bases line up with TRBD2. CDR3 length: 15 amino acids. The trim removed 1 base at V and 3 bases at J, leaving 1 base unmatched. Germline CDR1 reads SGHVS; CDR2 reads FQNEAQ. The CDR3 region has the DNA TGTGCCAGCAGCTTAGGACTAGCGGGGAAAGAGACCCAGTACTTC. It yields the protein CASSLGLAGKETQYF.

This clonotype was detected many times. The DNA for the CDR3 is TGTGCCAGTAGTATCTTCCAGGGGATAAAATACACTGAAGCTTTCTTT. This codes for CASSIFQGIKYTEAFF. The chain recombines TRBV19 with TRBJ1-1, with a tentative D call TRBD1 (6 bases). The CDR3 has 16 residues. V was cut by 3 bases and J by 3 bases, with 17 bases left in between. CDR1 LNHDA and CDR2 SQIVND come from the germline V gene (reference sequence). Drawing the rest from reference TRBV19 and TRBJ1-1, the complete variable domain is DGGITQSPKYLFRKEGQNVTLSCEQNLNHDAMYWYRQDPGQGLRLIYYSQIVNDFQKGDIAEGYSVSREKKESFPLTVTSAQKNPTAFYLCASSIFQGIKYTEAFFGQGTRLTVV.

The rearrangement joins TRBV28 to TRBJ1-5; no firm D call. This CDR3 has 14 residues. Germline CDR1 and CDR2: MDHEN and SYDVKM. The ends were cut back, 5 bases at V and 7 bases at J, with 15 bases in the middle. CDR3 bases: TGTGCCAGCAGTGTAAGTGATAGGTACCAGCCCCAGCATTTT. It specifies CASSVSDRYQPQHF.

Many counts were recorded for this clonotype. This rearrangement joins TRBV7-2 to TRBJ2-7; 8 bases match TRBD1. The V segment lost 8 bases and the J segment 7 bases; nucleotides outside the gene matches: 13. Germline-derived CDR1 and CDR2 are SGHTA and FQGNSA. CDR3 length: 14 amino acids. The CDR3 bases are TGTGCCAGCGAACAGGGGGGCCACTCGGCAGAGCAGTACTTC. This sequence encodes CASEQGGHSAEQYF.

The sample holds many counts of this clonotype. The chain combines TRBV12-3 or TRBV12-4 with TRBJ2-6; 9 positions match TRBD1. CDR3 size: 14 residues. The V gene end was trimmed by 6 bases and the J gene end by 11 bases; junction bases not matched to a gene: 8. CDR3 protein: CASRVQGASYVLTF. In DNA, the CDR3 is TGTGCCAGCAGAGTACAGGGGGCTTCTTACGTCCTGACTTTC.

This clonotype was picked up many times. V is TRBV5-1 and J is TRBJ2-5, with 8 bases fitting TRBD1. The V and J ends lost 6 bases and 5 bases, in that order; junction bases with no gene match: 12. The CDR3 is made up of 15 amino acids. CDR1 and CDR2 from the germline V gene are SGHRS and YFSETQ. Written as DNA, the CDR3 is TGCGCCAGCAAGGGGCAGGGGGCGTCCGCGGAGACCCAGTACTTC. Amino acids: CASKGQGASAETQYF. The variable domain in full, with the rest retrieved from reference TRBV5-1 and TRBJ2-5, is KAGVTQTPRYLIKTRGQQVTLSCSPISGHRSVSWYQQTPGQGLQFLFEYFSETQRNKGNFPGRFSGRQFSNSRSEMNVSTLELGDSALYLCASKGQGASAETQYFGPGTRLLVL.

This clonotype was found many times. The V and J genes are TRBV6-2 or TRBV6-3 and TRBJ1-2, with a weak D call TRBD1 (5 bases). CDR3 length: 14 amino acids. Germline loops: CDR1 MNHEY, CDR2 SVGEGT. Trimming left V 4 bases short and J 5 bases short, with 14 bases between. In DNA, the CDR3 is TGTGCCAGCAGTTCCCCACAGGAGGCTTATGGCTACACCTTC. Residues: CASSSPQEAYGYTF.

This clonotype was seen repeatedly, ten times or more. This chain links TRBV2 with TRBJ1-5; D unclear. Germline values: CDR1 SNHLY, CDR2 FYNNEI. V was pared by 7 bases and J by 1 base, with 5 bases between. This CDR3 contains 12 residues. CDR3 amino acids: CASMSSNQPQHF. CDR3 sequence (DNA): TGTGCCAGCATGAGCAGCAATCAGCCCCAGCATTTT.

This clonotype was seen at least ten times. The CDR3 region has the DNA TGTGCCAGCAGCTTACCCAATAACGACATTCAGTACTTC. Its protein is CASSLPNNDIQYF. The chain joins TRBV5-5 to TRBJ2-4; no definite D call. The germline V gene has CDR1 SGHKS and CDR2 YYEKEE (reference sequence). The CDR3 loop spans 13 amino acids. Trimming shortened V by 2 bases and J by 8 bases, and 11 bases separated the two germline ends.

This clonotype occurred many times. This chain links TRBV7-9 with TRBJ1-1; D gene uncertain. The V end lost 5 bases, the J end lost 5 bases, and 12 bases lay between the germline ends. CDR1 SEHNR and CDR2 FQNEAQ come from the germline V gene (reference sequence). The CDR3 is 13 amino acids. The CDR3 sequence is CASSVSGETEAFF. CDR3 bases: TGTGCCAGCAGCGTGTCAGGAGAAACTGAAGCTTTCTTT. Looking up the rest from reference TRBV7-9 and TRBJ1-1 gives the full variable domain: DTGVSQNPRHKITKRGQNVTFRCDPISEHNRLYWYRQTLGQGPEFLTYFQNEAQLEKSRLLSDRFSAERPKGSFSTLEIQRTEQGDSAMYLCASSVSGETEAFFGQGTRLTVV.